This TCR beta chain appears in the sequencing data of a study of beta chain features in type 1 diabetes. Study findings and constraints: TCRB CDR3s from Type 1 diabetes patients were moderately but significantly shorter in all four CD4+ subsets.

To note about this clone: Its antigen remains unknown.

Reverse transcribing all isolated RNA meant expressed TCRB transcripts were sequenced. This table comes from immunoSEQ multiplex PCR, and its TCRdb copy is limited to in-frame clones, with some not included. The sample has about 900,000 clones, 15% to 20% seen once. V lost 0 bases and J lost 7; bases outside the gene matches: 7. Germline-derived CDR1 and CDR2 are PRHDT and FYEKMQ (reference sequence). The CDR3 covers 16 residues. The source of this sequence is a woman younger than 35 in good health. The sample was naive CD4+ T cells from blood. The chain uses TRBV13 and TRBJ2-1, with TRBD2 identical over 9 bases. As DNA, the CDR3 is TGTGCCAGCAGCTTAGGGGCTAGCGGGACGGGGAATGAGCAGTTCTTC. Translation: CASSLGASGTGNEQFF.